Listed below are T cell receptor beta chains from one sample, sequenced in a study of T-cell memory formation after mild COVID-19. TCRdb re-called the 5' RACE reads through MiXCR, storing one row per CDR3 protein. The profile covers around 440,000 distinct CDR3 sequences, with 18% appearing a single time and 12% taken by the ten largest. Sequences were obtained from PBMCs or a T cell subset sorted from them (not recorded which). Source of these receptors: an adult woman who had mild COVID-19 (a few samples of this study predate the infection). Cell type and time point are not known. Both conserved end residues are part of each CDR3. A D gene is named only where the DNA matches it firmly. Only some rows state a clone size, as once, few, many or a class for expanded clones.

v_call,cdr3_length,d_call,j_call,clone_size,cdr3_aa,cdr3_nt
TRBV4-3,17,.,TRBJ2-1,.,CASSQDLDTPEVMEQFF,TGCGCCAGCAGCCAAGACCTTGACACCCCCGAAGTGATGGAGCAGTTCTTC
TRBV12-3/TRBV12-4,15,.,TRBJ1-4,few,CASSIHSGSNEKLFF,TGTGCCAGCAGTATACACAGCGGCTCTAATGAAAAACTGTTTTTT
TRBV11-2,16,.,TRBJ2-2,.,CASRGIGADYRRELFF,TGTGCCAGCAGAGGCATAGGGGCCGACTACCGTAGGGAGCTGTTTTTT
TRBV23-1,16,.,TRBJ2-2,few,CASSQSDRGPPGSCFF,.
TRBV4-3,15,.,TRBJ2-1,many,CASSLLLGADQGWFF,TGCGCCAGCAGCCTCCTTTTGGGGGCTGATCAAGGGTGGTTCTTC
TRBV12-3/TRBV12-4,14,.,TRBJ1-3,.,CASSPGAYGNTIYF,TGTGCCAGCAGCCCGGGGGCATATGGAAACACCATATATTTT
TRBV6-1,13,.,TRBJ2-7,once,CASGGGATGEQYF,TGTGCCAGCGGGGGGGGCGCAACGGGAGAGCAGTACTTC
TRBV5-1,16,.,TRBJ2-5,many,CASSLVRGASQETQYF,TGCGCCAGCAGCTTGGTAAGAGGGGCGAGTCAAGAGACCCAGTACTTC
TRBV7-3,12,.,TRBJ2-7,few,CASSLIGGEQYF,TGTGCCAGCAGCTTAATAGGTGGCGAGCAGTACTTC
TRBV7-6,14,.,TRBJ1-5,few,CASSLLLGDQPQHF,TGTGCCAGCAGCTTACTATTGGGGGATCAGCCCCAGCATTTT
TRBV6-6,15,.,TRBJ1-2,.,CASSYYPGSDYGYTF,TGTGCCAGCAGTTACTATCCTGGGAGCGATTATGGCTACACCTTC
TRBV2,12,.,TRBJ2-3,few,CASRAYPGTQYF,TGTGCCAGCCGGGCCTATCCAGGTACGCAGTATTTT
TRBV20-1,11,.,TRBJ2-5,few,CSARPGETQYF,TGCAGCGCCCGGCCGGGGGAGACCCAGTACTTC
TRBV18,15,.,TRBJ2-3,few,CASSRQSTSTDTQYF,TGTGCCAGCTCACGTCAGTCGACTAGCACAGATACGCAGTATTTT
TRBV18,15,TRBD1,TRBJ2-5,once,CASSPVRTGQETQYF,TGTGCCAGCTCACCGGTTCGGACAGGGCAAGAGACCCAGTACTTC
TRBV15,12,.,TRBJ1-1,few,CATSRGRTEAFF,TGTGCCACCAGCAGAGGACGGACTGAAGCTTTCTTT
TRBV6-6,22,TRBD1,TRBJ2-6,.,CASSYSRQTGTGLSSGANVLTF,TGTGCCAGCAGTTACTCGAGACAAACCGGGACAGGACTTTCCTCTGGGGCCAACGTCCTGACTTTC
TRBV4-1,16,TRBD1,TRBJ1-1,.,CASSQTGGTGGTEAFF,TGCGCCAGCAGCCAGACCGGTGGTACAGGGGGCACTGAAGCTTTCTTT
TRBV20-1,12,.,TRBJ1-1,.,CSATARVTEAFF,TGCAGTGCTACGGCGAGGGTCACTGAAGCTTTCTTT
TRBV4-3,15,.,TRBJ2-3,many,CASSQDRLAPDTQYF,TGCGCCAGCAGCCAAGATCGTCTAGCTCCAGATACGCAGTATTTT
TRBV7-6,14,.,TRBJ1-1,many,CASSPGHRNTEAFF,TGTGCCAGCAGCCCCGGACACCGGAACACTGAAGCTTTCTTT
TRBV12-3/TRBV12-4,16,TRBD1,TRBJ2-3,few,CASSFVQGVGTDTQYF,TGTGCCAGCAGTTTCGTACAGGGGGTGGGCACAGATACGCAGTATTTT
TRBV24-1,13,.,TRBJ2-4,.,CDTSDDVRNIQYF,TGTGACACCAGTGATGATGTTCGGAACATTCAGTACTTC
TRBV30,15,.,TRBJ1-1,few,CAWSVGVTPGTEAFF,TGTGCCTGGAGTGTAGGGGTCACCCCCGGTACTGAAGCTTTCTTT
TRBV15,12,.,TRBJ2-1,few,CATSTLAYEQFF,TGTGCCACCAGCACTCTAGCGTATGAGCAGTTCTTC
TRBV7-3,13,.,TRBJ1-1,few,CASSEQGKGEAFF,TGTGCCAGCAGCGAACAGGGAAAGGGTGAAGCTTTCTTT
TRBV9,16,TRBD1,TRBJ1-6,many,CASSPRTGVGNSPLHF,TGTGCCAGCAGCCCCCGGACAGGGGTAGGGAATTCACCCCTCCACTTT
TRBV7-8,16,.,TRBJ1-5,.,CASSLDGYGLNQPQHF,TGTGCCAGCAGCTTAGATGGGTATGGCCTCAATCAGCCCCAGCATTTT
TRBV24-1,13,.,TRBJ2-7,few,CATSSDHSYEQYF,TGTGCCACCAGCTCCGACCATTCCTACGAGCAGTACTTC
TRBV11-2,15,TRBD2,TRBJ2-1,.,CASSFTSGGFNEQFF,TGTGCCAGCAGCTTCACTAGCGGGGGGTTCAATGAGCAGTTCTTC
TRBV30,14,.,TRBJ1-5,few,CAWSVGGGGQPQHF,TGTGCCTGGAGTGTCGGGGGAGGAGGGCAGCCCCAGCATTTT
TRBV25-1,16,TRBD1,TRBJ1-1,.,CASNPTIGTGNTEAFF,TGTGCCAGCAATCCAACGATAGGGACAGGGAACACTGAAGCTTTCTTT
TRBV20-1,14,.,TRBJ1-5,few,CSARVGGSNQPQHF,TGCAGTGCTAGAGTTGGTGGTAGCAATCAGCCCCAGCATTTT
TRBV11-3,14,.,TRBJ2-3,few,CASSLEMKTDTQYF,TGTGCCAGCAGCTTAGAAATGAAAACAGATACGCAGTATTTT
TRBV5-1,16,.,TRBJ2-7,.,CASSLGVTWGSYEQYF,TGCGCCAGCAGCTTGGGGGTAACATGGGGGTCCTACGAGCAGTACTTC